This TCR beta chain stems from a study of graft-versus-host responses after intestinal transplantation. Across the whole study: Tacrolimus plus steroids were given to all recipients for approximately 3 years, preceded by anti-thymocyte globulin induction.

With around 200,000 irradiated, violet-dye-labeled stimulator cells, around 200,000 CFSE-labeled responder cells were plated. Upon completion of the reaction, proliferating CFSE-low responders, both CD3+CD4+ and CD3+CD8+, were sorted. The length of the CDR3 is 11 residues. V was cut by 6 bases and J by 5 bases, with 7 bases left in between. Looked up from germline, CDR1 is MGHDK and CDR2 is SYGVNS. Only in-frame clones appear in the TCRdb table, and some are missing; sequencing was by immunoSEQ multiplex PCR. Among roughly 20,000 clones listed, around 43% were seen once. Findings and limits, study-wide: Investigators detected GvH clones in recipient marrow, with some emerging earlier in ileum or blood.

The J gene is TRBJ1-2, the V gene TRBV25-1; perhaps TRBD1 as D (5 bases). Source: alloreactive CD8+ T cells from a mixed lymphocyte reaction culture, taken before intestinal transplant. Described subset: CFSE-low proliferating T cells sorted from approximately six-day pre-transplant mixed lymphocyte reaction (GvH or HvG direction). The sequence came from a human patient who received an intestinal transplant. In DNA, the CDR3 is TGTGCCAGCAGCCGGGGGTATGGCTACACCTTC. Its protein is CASSRGYGYTF.